A selection of T cell receptor beta chains follows, all from one sample in a study of cytomegalovirus exposure and HLA in healthy donors. Measured with immunoSEQ multiplex PCR; TCRdb has only the in-frame clones, and not every one. The sample consists of about 90,000 clones, around three fifths of them appearing once. The specimen was PBMCs. These TCRs come from a woman aged 45-60 years in good health and CMV-seropositive. Both conserved end residues are part of each CDR3.

CDR3 length,V gene,J gene,CDR3 protein
16,TRBV9,TRBJ1-6,CASSVEQGANNSPLHF
15,TRBV9,TRBJ2-3,CASSAQDRSTDTQYF
13,TRBV7-6,TRBJ2-7,CASSLIRLGEQYF
17,TRBV5-1,TRBJ2-1,CASSLEPMSSGGRKQFF
17,TRBV4-2,TRBJ2-7,CASSSTSGGLSSYEQYF
16,TRBV19,TRBJ1-5,CASRAQTGTGDQPQHF
18,TRBV27,TRBJ1-2,CASSLITRDRGFSYGYTF
15,TRBV7-8,TRBJ2-7,CASSPRGLAAYEQYF
12,TRBV30,TRBJ1-1,CAWTIGDTEAFF
13,TRBV27,TRBJ1-1,CASSFEVNTEAFF
14,TRBV9,TRBJ1-1,CASSVVEWNTEAFF
15,TRBV5-1,TRBJ2-3,CASSLEGQRTDTQYF
14,TRBV9,TRBJ1-5,CASSVGEINQPQHF
17,TRBV5-1,TRBJ2-3,CASSLGRGLAGEDTQYF
16,TRBV18,TRBJ1-1,CASSPNRGGMNTEAFF
10,TRBV27,TRBJ1-2,CASSWSGYTF
14,TRBV5-1,TRBJ2-1,CASSPGHLYNEQFF
14,TRBV30,TRBJ2-3,CAWSKTSVTDTQYF
13,TRBV6-5,TRBJ2-5,CASSPGLAGRQYF
14,TRBV7-6,TRBJ2-1,CASSLGGGGNEQFF